The 20 T cell receptor beta chains presented below share a single source sample, sequenced in a study of T cell repertoires in cytomegalovirus infection. Their antigen targets remain unknown. MiXCR, applied by TCRdb to the reads, yields one record per CDR3 protein. This sample has roughly 310,000 distinct CDR3 sequences, with 25% to 35% found just once. Sequenced here: cultured PBMCs, sampled from culture after CMV antigen stimulation. The receptors originated from a human donor in good health (CMV status not recorded). Some clones in this sample may be carry-over from other donors' samples.

This clonotype was picked up a small number of times. This sequence joins TRBV7-9 and TRBJ1-2; D perhaps matches TRBD1 (6 bases). Trimming left V 5 bases short and J 1 base short, with 20 bases between. The V gene's germline CDR1 is SEHNR and CDR2 FQNEAQ (reference sequence). This CDR3 contains 17 residues. The CDR3 DNA reads TGTGCCAGCAGCCCTCAGGCTGGACAGAATAGTAACTATGGCTACACCTTC. This codes for CASSPQAGQNSNYGYTF.

This clonotype was seen a few times. The rearrangement joins TRBV11-2 to TRBJ1-2; D not certain. V lost 4 bases and J 8 bases, leaving 29 bases between the germline ends. The CDR3 has 18 residues. Germline CDR1 is SGHAT and CDR2 is FQNNGV. CDR3 loop: CASSSLTGSLLSNKGYTF. The CDR3 DNA reads as TGTGCCAGCAGCTCCTTGACTGGATCCCTTCTGTCAAACAAAGGCTACACCTTC.

This clonotype was detected once. The rearrangement uses TRBV18 and TRBJ2-1; 8 nucleotides agree with TRBD1. The CDR3 has 15 amino acids. Trimming took 0 bases from V and 6 from J; bases not matched to a gene: 4. Germline lookup yields CDR1 KGHSH and CDR2 LQKENI. The CDR3 region is CASSPPTGESNEQFF. CDR3 nucleotides: TGTGCCAGCTCACCACCGACAGGGGAATCCAATGAGCAGTTCTTC.

This clonotype was found many times. The chain recombines TRBV7-2 with TRBJ1-2; 7 bases are a match to TRBD1. The length of the CDR3 is 14 residues. V gave up 4 bases and J gave up 3 bases; unmatched junction bases: 5. The germline V gene encodes CDR1 SGHTA and CDR2 FQGNSA. The CDR3, as DNA: TGTGCCAGCAGCTACAGGGGCGATGACTATGGCTACACCTTC. This gives the protein CASSYRGDDYGYTF.

This clonotype was picked up a small number of times. The V gene is TRBV6-1, the J gene TRBJ2-7, with D perhaps TRBD1 (6 bases). The V and J ends lost 4 bases and 0 bases respectively, with 13 bases between them. This CDR3 has 15 amino acids. Germline V gene sequence: CDR1 MNHNS, CDR2 SASEGT. This chain's CDR3 is CASSASEGVSYEQYF. As DNA, the CDR3 is TGTGCCAGCAGTGCAAGTGAGGGGGTCTCCTACGAGCAGTACTTC.

The rearrangement joins TRBV11-1 to TRBJ2-3; tentatively, D is TRBD1 or TRBD2 (5 bases each). Trimming left V 0 bases short and J 2 bases short, with 12 bases between. The length of the CDR3 is 16 residues. The germline CDR1 and CDR2 sequences are SGHAT and FQDESV (reference sequence). The CDR3 sequence: CASSLARGWDTDTQYF. The CDR3 bases are TGTGCCAGCAGCTTAGCTCGGGGCTGGGACACAGATACGCAGTATTTT. The complete variable domain, with remaining parts taken from reference TRBV11-1 and TRBJ2-3, reads EAEVAQSPRYKITEKSQAVAFWCDPISGHATLYWYRQILGQGPELLVQFQDESVVDDSQLPKDRFSAERLKGVDSTLKIQPAELGDSAMYLCASSLARGWDTDTQYFGPGTRLTVL.

For this clonotype: This may arise from a read error, as a much more abundant clone is one base away. V usage is TRBV7-2 and J usage is TRBJ1-2; D unresolved. The CDR3 length is 15 residues. Between the trimmed V and J ends, which lost 3 bases and 0 bases, there was a span of 11 bases. Germline V gives CDR1 SGHTA, CDR2 FQGNSA. The CDR3 DNA reads as TGTGCCAGCAGCTTTGGCGAAGGAGCTAACTATGGCTACACCTTC. Encoded protein: CASSFGEGANYGYTF.

The chain links TRBV7-9 to TRBJ2-5, with D perhaps TRBD2 (5 bases). This CDR3 spans 13 amino acids. The V and J ends lost 4 bases and 7 bases respectively, with 13 bases between them. Germline loops: CDR1 SEHNR, CDR2 FQNEAQ (reference sequence). CDR3 region: CASSYGPEVTQYF. The CDR3 DNA follows: TGTGCCAGCAGCTATGGACCGGAGGTGACCCAGTACTTC.

The V call is TRBV19, the J call TRBJ1-5, with unresolved D. CDR3 length equals 14 residues. CDR1 and CDR2 from the germline V gene are LNHDA and SQIVND (reference sequence). The ends were cut back, 4 bases at V and 6 bases at J, with 13 bases in the middle. The CDR3 region is CASSTSPRSQPQHF. For the CDR3, the DNA is TGTGCCAGTAGTACCTCCCCCCGCTCTCAGCCCCAGCATTTT.

The chain couples TRBV18 to TRBJ2-1; D is undetermined. The germline V and J ends were trimmed by 3 bases and 8 bases, with 11 bases remaining between them. The CDR3 totals 13 residues. Germline V gene lookup returns CDR1 KGHSH and CDR2 LQKENI. In nucleotides, the CDR3 is TGTGCCAGCTCACCGAACCATGGGGATGAGCAGTTCTTC. Encoded protein: CASSPNHGDEQFF.

At least ten counts were recorded for this clonotype. The chain links TRBV5-6 to TRBJ1-3; 7 positions agree with TRBD1. The germline gives CDR1 SGHDT, CDR2 YYEEEE. The ends lost 3 bases at V and 0 bases at J; junction bases unmatched: 3. This CDR3 contains 15 residues. Written as DNA, the CDR3 is TGTGCCAGCAGCTCGACAGGGCGCTCTGGAAACACCATATATTTT. Its translation is CASSSTGRSGNTIYF.

The genes are TRBV7-2 and TRBJ1-3; no clear D gene. CDR1 SGHTA and CDR2 FQGNSA come from the germline V gene. The CDR3 runs 13 residues. V was shortened by 4 bases and J by 2 bases, with 6 bases between the two germline ends. In DNA form, the CDR3 reads TGTGCCAGCAGCTCCTCGACTGGAAACACCATATATTTT. Translated: CASSSSTGNTIYF. Full variable domain (rest looked up from reference TRBV7-2 and TRBJ1-3): GAGVSQSPSNKVTEKGKDVELRCDPISGHTALYWYRQSLGQGLEFLIYFQGNSAPDKSGLPSDRFSAERTGGSVSTLTIQRTQQEDSAVYLCASSSSTGNTIYFGEGSWLTVV.

The gene calls are TRBV7-2 and TRBJ1-1; D remains ambiguous. Germline CDR1 reads SGHTA; CDR2 reads FQGNSA. The V gene lost 2 bases and the J gene lost 4 bases, with 11 bases spanning the gap. The CDR3 contains 14 residues. CDR3 residues: CASSLTGLFTEAFF. DNA for the CDR3: TGTGCCAGCAGCTTAACCGGGTTGTTCACTGAAGCTTTCTTT. The full variable domain, rest sourced from reference TRBV7-2 and TRBJ1-1, is GAGVSQSPSNKVTEKGKDVELRCDPISGHTALYWYRQSLGQGLEFLIYFQGNSAPDKSGLPSDRFSAERTGGSVSTLTIQRTQQEDSAVYLCASSLTGLFTEAFFGQGTRLTVV.

This clonotype was seen more than once but under ten times. This chain connects TRBV19 to TRBJ2-1, with D tentatively TRBD1 (5 bases). Per germline, CDR1 LNHDA and CDR2 SQIVND (reference sequence). The CDR3 has 11 amino acids. The V end lost 10 bases, the J end lost 4 bases, and 8 bases lay between the germline ends. Written as DNA, the CDR3 is TGTGCCACCAGGGTGTACAATGAGCAGTTCTTC. Amino acid sequence: CATRVYNEQFF.

This clonotype turned up a few times. J is TRBJ2-2 and V is TRBV12-5; D tentatively fits TRBD1 or TRBD2 (5 bases each). The CDR3 is 15 residues long. Germline CDR1 is LGHNT and CDR2 is FRNRAP. V was shortened by 3 bases and J by 7 bases, with 15 bases between the two germline ends. The CDR3 region has the DNA TGTGCTAGTGGTTTTTTACTCCGGGGCGGCGGGGAGCTGTTTTTT. It yields the protein CASGFLLRGGGELFF.

The CDR3 coding sequence is TGCAGCGTTGGCGAAGGAAAACTGTTTTTT. This codes for CSVGEGKLFF. This rearrangement joins TRBV29-1 to TRBJ1-4; D unclear. The CDR3 sequence is 10 residues long. With 4 bases removed from V and 10 bases from J, the gap between germline ends came to 7 bases. Germline V CDR1 and CDR2: SQVTM, ANQGSEA.

The V and J genes are TRBV12-3 or TRBV12-4 and TRBJ1-2, with a weak D call TRBD1 (5 bases). This CDR3 contains 12 residues. The V and J ends lost 8 bases and 4 bases respectively, with 11 bases between them. CDR3 sequence (DNA): TGTGCCAGCGGAGGGACGATCTATGGCTACACCTTC. Amino acid sequence: CASGGTIYGYTF.

There are many counts of this clonotype. This chain uses TRBV15 with TRBJ1-6; D remains unclear. Trimming cost V 0 bases and J 8 bases, with 26 bases left between them. Germline loops: CDR1 LNHNV, CDR2 YYDKDF (reference sequence). The CDR3 runs 20 residues. CDR3 nucleotide sequence: TGTGCCACCAGCAGAGACCACGAGGCGCAACCCCACTATACTCATTCACCCCTCCACTTT. Protein sequence: CATSRDHEAQPHYTHSPLHF.

This clonotype was observed a handful of times. J is TRBJ1-2 and V is TRBV5-6, with D unclear. The V end lost 0 bases, the J end lost 8 bases, and 14 bases lay between the germline ends. The germline gives CDR1 SGHDT, CDR2 YYEEEE. The CDR3 loop spans 14 amino acids. DNA for the CDR3: TGTGCCAGCAGCTTGGTCGAGACGGACTTCGGCTACACCTTC. This sequence encodes CASSLVETDFGYTF.

The gene calls are TRBV14 and TRBJ1-3; D perhaps matches TRBD1 (6 bases). Germline lookup yields CDR1 SGHDN and CDR2 FVKESK. Trimming stripped 3 bases from V and 4 bases from J, with 16 bases between. This CDR3 spans 16 amino acids. DNA of the CDR3: TGTGCCAGCAGCCACCAAGGGAGGGGGAGCGGAAACACCATATATTTT. It codes for CASSHQGRGSGNTIYF.